The T cell receptor beta chain described here comes from a study of human T cells and chemical hapten exposure. Study background: Upper-back patch tests with 0.01% DPC were read at 6 days. Points from the study as a whole: DPC sensitization produced no change in TCRs with frequency above 1 in 1000.

Time point here: patch test 2, 6 weeks after DPC sensitization. Regarding treatment: therapeutic diphenylcyclopropenone sensitization with weekly scalp DPC. Alopecia patients between 18 and 70 years old and suitable for DPC were used as donors. Trimming cost V 2 bases and J 5 bases, with 12 bases left between them. The germline V gene has CDR1 SGHTA and CDR2 FQGNSA. The CDR3 has 14 amino acids. Individual cDNA molecules (in the library) carried attached unique molecular identifiers. TCRdb fed the RACE reads into MiXCR, producing one record per CDR3 protein. This sample has roughly 380,000 distinct CDR3 sequences; more than 5% occur once, and the top ten carry more than 5.5%. This clonotype occurred a few times. Its antigen is still unknown.

The sequences come from whole blood, collected in connection with sensitization to the hapten diphenylcyclopropenone (DPC). This receptor was identified in a woman aged 18-29 years with alopecia areata. Some clones in this sample may be carry-over from other donors' samples. V is TRBV7-2 and J is TRBJ1-2; D gene uncertain. CDR3 DNA: TGTGCCAGCAGCTTAAATAGACAAATATATGGCTACACCTTC. It translates to CASSLNRQIYGYTF.